Sequencing of this TCR beta chain was carried out in a study of T cell responses to AZD1222 COVID-19 vaccine. Notes on the study in general: The donor group comprised mostly white British people and more females; the analysis possibly underestimated clonal diversity.

In germline, CDR1 is MNHEY, CDR2 SVGAGI. V was clipped by 6 bases and J by 2 bases, with 13 bases between them. CDR3 length equals 14 residues. Assay used: immunoSEQ multiplex PCR; TCRdb lists only in-frame clones, some missing. The sample yields tens of thousands of clones, around nine tenths seen once. Comment on this clone: Its specificity is unknown.

V gene TRBV6-5 combines with J gene TRBJ2-5, with a possible D match to TRBD1 (6 bases). This specimen consisted of peripheral blood, obtained 28 days after the second AZD1222 dose. This clonotype was obtained from an adult who received the AZD1222 COVID-19 vaccine. CDR3 nucleotides: TGTGCCAGCAGAGGGGACACCGAACAAGAGACCCAGTACTTC. Protein product: CASRGDTEQETQYF.